One sample yielded the 31 T cell receptor beta chains listed below, sequenced in a study of OX40 agonist ivuxolimab in advanced cancers. The table came from immunoSEQ multiplex PCR; TCRdb's copy has only in-frame clones and leaves some out. The sample has around 31,000 clones, around 90% seen once. The sample in question was CD4+ or CD8+ T cells sorted from blood, obtained in a trial of the OX40 agonist ivuxolimab. These receptors were taken from an adult with an advanced solid tumor such as melanoma, head and neck, liver or kidney cancer.

The genes are TRBV5-1 and TRBJ1-2; D is unclear. Trimming pared 4 bases from V and 6 bases from J, leaving 22 bases between. This CDR3 is built from 16 residues. The germline V gene has CDR1 SGHRS and CDR2 YFSETQ. The CDR3 protein is CASSPEGLTEEDGYTF. As DNA, the CDR3 is TGCGCCAGCAGCCCGGAAGGACTGACTGAAGAAGATGGCTACACCTTC. The full variable domain, with the rest looked up from reference TRBV5-1 and TRBJ1-2, is KAGVTQTPRYLIKTRGQQVTLSCSPISGHRSVSWYQQTPGQGLQFLFEYFSETQRNKGNFPGRFSGRQFSNSRSEMNVSTLELGDSALYLCASSPEGLTEEDGYTFGSGTRLTVV.

The V and J genes are TRBV29-1 and TRBJ2-3; 8 positions match TRBD2. The V gene's germline CDR1 is SQVTM and CDR2 ANQGSEA. Unmatched junction bases numbered 4, after V lost 6 bases and J lost 2 bases. CDR3 length: 13 residues. The CDR3 spells CSVERGHTDTQYF. CDR3 DNA: TGCAGCGTCGAGCGGGGGCACACAGATACGCAGTATTTT.

The chain uses TRBV5-6 and TRBJ2-7, with TRBD2 matching over 9 bases. Germline V gives CDR1 SGHDT, CDR2 YYEEEE. V lost 4 bases and J lost 2; bases outside the gene matches: 10. The CDR3 spans 16 residues. CDR3: CASSMSSGGQPYEQYF. CDR3 nucleotides: TGTGCCAGCAGCATGAGTAGCGGGGGCCAACCCTACGAGCAGTACTTC.

The CDR3 DNA follows: TGTGCCAGCAGCTTATATTGGGGGGACACTGAAGCTTTCTTT. Protein product: CASSLYWGDTEAFF. V usage is TRBV7-8 and J usage is TRBJ1-1; D may be TRBD1 (5 bases). Germline V gives CDR1 SGHVS, CDR2 FQNEAQ. CDR3 length: 14 residues. Trimming removed 2 bases from V and 3 bases from J, with 10 bases in between.

J is TRBJ2-1 and V is TRBV28, with D perhaps TRBD2 (6 bases). Germline lookup yields CDR1 MDHEN and CDR2 SYDVKM. CDR3 size: 14 residues. The germline V and J ends were trimmed by 4 bases and 6 bases, with 13 bases remaining between them. CDR3 sequence reads: CASSWRVQGNEQFF. DNA of the CDR3: TGTGCCAGCAGTTGGAGGGTGCAGGGCAATGAGCAGTTCTTC.

This clone appeared once. V usage is TRBV6-5 and J usage is TRBJ2-5; D remains ambiguous. The ends were cut back, 0 bases at V and 1 base at J, with 9 bases in the middle. Looked up from germline, CDR1 is MNHEY and CDR2 is SVGAGI. The CDR3 totals 15 residues. CDR3 residues: CASSYSAGAQETQYF. The DNA of the CDR3 is TGTGCCAGCAGTTACTCAGCAGGTGCCCAAGAGACCCAGTACTTC.

This chain links TRBV9 with TRBJ2-7; D tentatively fits TRBD1 or TRBD2 (5 bases each). V was trimmed by 7 bases and J by 1 base, leaving 12 bases between them. This CDR3 has 13 amino acids. The germline V gene encodes CDR1 SGDLS and CDR2 YYNGEE. In DNA form, the CDR3 reads TGTGCCAGCTCGGGGCCGTTGTCCTACGAGCAGTACTTC. Amino acid sequence: CASSGPLSYEQYF.

The rearrangement joins TRBV4-1 to TRBJ1-1, with a weak D call TRBD1 (6 bases). The CDR3 is 15 residues long. Trimming cost V 1 base and J 1 base, with 10 bases left between them. Germline V gene lookup returns CDR1 MGHRA and CDR2 YSYEKL. The DNA for the CDR3 is TGCGCCAGCAGCCAAGGGCCAGGGGAGAACACTGAAGCTTTCTTT. It specifies CASSQGPGENTEAFF.

This clone came up once. The chain links TRBV28 to TRBJ2-1, with D hard to call. The CDR3 consists of 13 residues. V shed 2 bases and J shed 4 bases, with 6 bases lying between them. The germline V gene encodes CDR1 MDHEN and CDR2 SYDVKM. The CDR3 DNA reads as TGTGCCAGCAGTTTAACGGTGTACAATGAGCAGTTCTTC. Translating gives CASSLTVYNEQFF.

This clone was counted only a few times. The chain has TRBV9 and TRBJ2-7; a weak D match, TRBD1 (6 bases). This CDR3 has 18 residues. CDR1 is SGDLS, CDR2 YYNGEE, per germline. The V end lost 4 bases, the J end lost 0 bases, and 23 bases lay between the germline ends. For the CDR3, the DNA is TGTGCCAGCAGCCCAAAGGTCGGCAGGGGAAGGATCTCCTACGAGCAGTACTTC. Translated: CASSPKVGRGRISYEQYF. Together with reference TRBV9 and TRBJ2-7, the CDR3 gives the full variable domain: DSGVTQTPKHLITATGQRVTLRCSPRSGDLSVYWYQQSLDQGLQFLIQYYNGEERAKGNILERFSAQQFPDLHSELNLSSLELGDSALYFCASSPKVGRGRISYEQYFGPGTRLTVT.

The rearrangement joins TRBV27 to TRBJ1-4; 8 nucleotides agree with TRBD1. The trim removed 6 bases at V and 6 bases at J, leaving 9 bases unmatched. The CDR3 is 15 residues long. Germline V gene data show CDR1 as MNHEY and CDR2 as SMNVEV (reference sequence). The CDR3 bases are TGTGCCAGCAGGACAGGGGCCGGGACCCATGAAAAACTGTTTTTT. Its translation: CASRTGAGTHEKLFF.

CDR3 sequence reads: CASSFPSGGTDTQYF. The CDR3 coding sequence is TGTGCCAGCAGTTTCCCTTCCGGGGGAACAGATACGCAGTATTTT. V gene TRBV27 combines with J gene TRBJ2-3; possibly TRBD2 for D (6 bases). This CDR3 comprises 15 residues. Trimming cost V 3 bases and J 3 bases, with 13 bases left between them. Germline CDR1 reads MNHEY; CDR2 reads SMNVEV (reference sequence).

The chain joins TRBV4-2 to TRBJ2-7; 7 nucleotides align to TRBD1. Trimming took 0 bases from V and 3 from J; bases not matched to a gene: 5. Germline values: CDR1 LGHNA, CDR2 YNFKEQ. The CDR3 covers 15 residues. The CDR3 DNA is TGTGCCAGCAGCCAAGAGGGGTCAGGGGGCTACGAGCAGTACTTC. Its protein product is CASSQEGSGGYEQYF.

This rearrangement joins TRBV7-6 to TRBJ1-4; D is unresolved. Germline V gene lookup returns CDR1 SGHVS and CDR2 FNYEAQ. V lost 3 bases and J lost 8, with 16 bases in between. The CDR3 extends over 15 amino acids. The CDR3 coding sequence is TGTGCCAGCAGCTTCGGGTTCGGCCCAGCCGAAAAACTGTTTTTT. This encodes CASSFGFGPAEKLFF.

This chain uses TRBV7-9 with TRBJ1-2; possibly TRBD1 for D (6 bases). The V gene lost 1 base and the J gene lost 6 bases, with 15 bases spanning the gap. The CDR3 length is 15 residues. Looked up from germline, CDR1 is SEHNR and CDR2 is FQNEAQ (reference sequence). The CDR3, as DNA: TGTGCCAGCAGCTTAGAGGGGGTTGGACAGAATGGCTACACCTTC. Encoded protein: CASSLEGVGQNGYTF.

The chain employs TRBV27 and TRBJ2-2; D is uncertain. The CDR3 length is 14 residues. V lost 3 bases and J lost 2, with 7 bases in between. CDR1 and CDR2 (germline): MNHEY, SMNVEV (reference sequence). For the CDR3, the DNA is TGTGCCAGCAGTTTCGGTCTTAACACCGGGGAGCTGTTTTTT. Amino acid sequence: CASSFGLNTGELFF.

The CDR3 DNA follows: TGTGCCAGCAGCTTAGAACTAGGGGGCGGAGGCAATCAGCCCCAGCATTTT. Encoded protein: CASSLELGGGGNQPQHF. J is TRBJ1-5 and V is TRBV7-6, with 7 bases aligning to TRBD1. This CDR3 has 17 residues. V lost 1 base and J lost 2; bases outside the gene matches: 8. In germline, CDR1 is SGHVS, CDR2 FNYEAQ. Complete variable domain (other parts from reference TRBV7-6 and TRBJ1-5): GAGVSQSPRYKVTKRGQDVALRCDPISGHVSLYWYRQALGQGPEFLTYFNYEAQQDKSGLPNDRFSAERPEGSISTLTIQRTEQRDSAMYRCASSLELGGGGNQPQHFGDGTRLSIL.

This clone was seen a single time. The chain couples TRBV4-1 to TRBJ2-7; TRBD2 might be the D (7 bases). V was cut by 0 bases and J by 0 bases, with 15 bases left in between. Germline CDR1 and CDR2: MGHRA and YSYEKL. CDR3 length: 17 amino acids. The CDR3 bases are TGCGCCAGCAGCCAAGACTCGCGCGGGGGCCTCTCCTACGAGCAGTACTTC. It codes for CASSQDSRGGLSYEQYF.

The chain links TRBV6-1 to TRBJ2-3, with TRBD1 matching 8 bases. Germline V gene lookup returns CDR1 MNHNS and CDR2 SASEGT. The trim removed 3 bases at V and 4 bases at J, leaving 9 bases unmatched. The CDR3 has 16 residues. The CDR3 is CASSDYRGARADTQYF. The DNA for the CDR3 is TGTGCCAGCAGTGACTACAGGGGGGCTAGGGCAGATACGCAGTATTTT.

The CDR3 loop reads CASSVTSYEQFF. DNA of the CDR3: TGTGCCAGCAGTGTGACTTCATATGAGCAGTTCTTC. The chain has TRBV6-1 and TRBJ2-1; no firm D call. There are 12 residues in the CDR3. In germline, CDR1 is MNHNS, CDR2 SASEGT. With 4 bases removed from V and 8 bases from J, the gap between germline ends came to 9 bases.

V is TRBV6-5 and J is TRBJ2-1, with 10 bases aligning to TRBD1. This CDR3 contains 15 residues. V was clipped by 5 bases and J by 8 bases; unmatched bases: 9. Germline CDR1 MNHEY, CDR2 SVGAGI. The CDR3 DNA sequence: TGTGCCAGCAGTACTCGGACAGGGGGGAAGTATGAGCAGTTCTTC. Translating it yields CASSTRTGGKYEQFF.

This chain uses TRBV29-1 with TRBJ2-5; D is perhaps TRBD2 (5 bases). Per the germline V gene, CDR1 is SQVTM and CDR2 is ANQGSEA. V gave up 3 bases and J gave up 7 bases, with 18 bases separating them. The CDR3 length is 14 residues. The CDR3: CSVEADLLGATQYF. In DNA, the CDR3 is TGCAGCGTTGAGGCAGACCTTCTGGGAGCGACCCAGTACTTC.

This CDR3 is CASSEGPGHTGELFF. In nucleotides, the CDR3 is TGTGCCAGCAGTGAAGGTCCAGGGCACACCGGGGAGCTGTTTTTT. This sequence joins TRBV6-4 and TRBJ2-2, with TRBD1 as a possible D gene (5 bases). The CDR3 is made up of 15 amino acids. Trimming took off 3 bases at V and 3 bases at J, with 11 bases between the two ends. CDR1 MRHNA and CDR2 SNTAGT come from the germline V gene.

The chain uses TRBV18 and TRBJ2-4; D gene ambiguous. The germline CDR1 and CDR2 sequences are KGHSH and LQKENI. The ends were cut back, 0 bases at V and 8 bases at J, with 11 bases in the middle. The CDR3 runs to 14 residues. The CDR3 region has the DNA TGTGCCAGCTCACCACCAGGGATAGGTGACATTCAGTACTTC. Amino acid sequence: CASSPPGIGDIQYF.

The chain employs TRBV9 and TRBJ1-1; D remains unclear. CDR3 size: 12 residues. V lost 4 bases and J 3 bases, leaving 7 bases between the germline ends. CDR1 is SGDLS, CDR2 YYNGEE, per germline. The CDR3 here is CASSPVDTEAFF. In nucleotides, the CDR3 is TGTGCCAGCAGCCCGGTTGACACTGAAGCTTTCTTT.

V usage is TRBV11-3 and J usage is TRBJ2-3; D might be TRBD2 (6 bases). From germline, CDR1 is SGHNT and CDR2 YENEEA. There are 17 residues in the CDR3. V lost 5 bases and J lost 8, with 26 bases in between. The CDR3 is CASSLGEGLRSSGTQYF. The CDR3 nucleotides read TGTGCCAGCAGCCTGGGCGAGGGACTGAGGTCCTCAGGTACGCAGTATTTT.

The chain joins TRBV19 to TRBJ1-1; D remains ambiguous. Trimming pared 3 bases from V and 4 bases from J, leaving 12 bases between. This CDR3 contains 14 residues. CDR1 LNHDA and CDR2 SQIVND come from the germline V gene (reference sequence). For the CDR3, the DNA is TGTGCCAGTAGTATTGGTGAAGTCGGCACTGAAGCTTTCTTT. It yields the protein CASSIGEVGTEAFF.

The table lists this clone with a count of one. The chain combines TRBV5-1 with TRBJ2-5; the match to TRBD1 covers 8 bases. The J call is uncertain, as TRBJ2-7 better fits the DNA end. Germline V lookup: CDR1 SGHRS, CDR2 YFSETQ. The CDR3 is 18 amino acids. CDR3 nucleotides: TGCGCCAGCAGCTTGGAAGGGGGACAGGTTTTAGGAAGGTACGAGCAGTACTTC. This sequence encodes CASSLEGGQVLGRYEQYF.

V gene TRBV7-9 combines with J gene TRBJ1-1; no firm D call. The V gene lost 3 bases and the J gene lost 1 base, with 3 bases spanning the gap. CDR1 is SEHNR, CDR2 FQNEAQ, per germline (reference sequence). The CDR3 is 12 residues long. This CDR3 is CASSFGNTEAFF. The CDR3 DNA is TGTGCCAGCAGCTTTGGGAACACTGAAGCTTTCTTT.

The chain uses TRBV13 and TRBJ2-7; D is perhaps TRBD1 (7 bases). In germline, CDR1 is PRHDT, CDR2 FYEKMQ (reference sequence). CDR3 length: 13 residues. V lost 5 bases and J 3 bases, leaving 11 bases between the germline ends. The CDR3 bases are TGTGCCAGCAGCACGGGGGACAGCTACGAGCAGTACTTC. It codes for CASSTGDSYEQYF.

The chain has TRBV9 and TRBJ1-3; a weak D match, TRBD1 (5 bases). The CDR3 length is 14 residues. Germline V lookup: CDR1 SGDLS, CDR2 YYNGEE. Trimming took off 3 bases at V and 4 bases at J, with 11 bases between the two ends. Here the CDR3 reads CASSDQGAGNTIYF. CDR3 bases: TGTGCCAGCAGCGATCAAGGGGCCGGAAACACCATATATTTT.